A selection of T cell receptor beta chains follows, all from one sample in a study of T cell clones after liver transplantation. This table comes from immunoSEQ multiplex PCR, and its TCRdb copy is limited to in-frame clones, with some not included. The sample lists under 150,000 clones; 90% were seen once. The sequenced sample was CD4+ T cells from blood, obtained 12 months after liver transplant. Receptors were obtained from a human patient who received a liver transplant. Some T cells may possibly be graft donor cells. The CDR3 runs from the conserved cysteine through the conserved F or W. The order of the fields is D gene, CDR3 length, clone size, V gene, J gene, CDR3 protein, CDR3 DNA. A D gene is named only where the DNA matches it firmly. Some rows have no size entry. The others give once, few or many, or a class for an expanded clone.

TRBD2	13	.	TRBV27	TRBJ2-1	CASRREGRGEQFF	TGTGCCAGCAGGCGGGAGGGCCGGGGAGAGCAGTTCTTC
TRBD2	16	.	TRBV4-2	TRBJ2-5	CASSTTSGAAQETQYF	TGTGCCAGCAGCACGACTAGCGGAGCGGCCCAAGAGACCCAGTACTTC
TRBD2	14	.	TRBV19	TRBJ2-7	CASSQGGLAYEQYF	TGTGCCAGTAGCCAAGGGGGACTAGCCTACGAGCAGTACTTC
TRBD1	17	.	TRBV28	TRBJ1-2	CASSGTGTGSGRDGYTF	TGTGCCAGCAGTGGGACCGGGACAGGGTCCGGACGGGATGGCTACACCTTC
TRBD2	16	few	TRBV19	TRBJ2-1	CASSIGLAGSYNEQFF	TGTGCCAGTAGTATAGGGCTAGCGGGCTCCTACAATGAGCAGTTCTTC
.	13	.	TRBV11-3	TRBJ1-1	CASSPGGGGEAFF	TGTGCCAGCAGCCCCGGAGGAGGCGGAGAAGCTTTCTTT
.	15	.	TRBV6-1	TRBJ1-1	CASSEGPSGATEAFF	TGTGCCAGCAGTGAAGGGCCCTCGGGGGCCACTGAAGCTTTCTTT
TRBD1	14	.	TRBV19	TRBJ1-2	CASSPGQGGGGYTF	TGTGCCAGTAGTCCGGGACAGGGGGGAGGAGGCTACACCTTC
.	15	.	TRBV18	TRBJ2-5	CASSPNGLSMETQYF	TGTGCCAGCTCACCCAATGGTTTGAGTATGGAGACCCAGTACTTC
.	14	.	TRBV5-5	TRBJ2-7	CASSRAATTYEQYF	TGTGCCAGCAGTAGAGCAGCGACTACCTACGAGCAGTACTTC
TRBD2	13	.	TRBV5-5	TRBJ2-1	CASSFIAGGEQFF	TGTGCCAGCAGCTTCATAGCGGGAGGTGAGCAGTTCTTC
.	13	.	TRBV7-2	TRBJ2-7	CASSLGGQYEQYF	TGTGCCAGCAGCTTAGGAGGACAGTACGAGCAGTACTTC
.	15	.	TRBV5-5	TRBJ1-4	CASSSKKALNEKLFF	TGTGCCAGCAGCTCCAAGAAGGCTCTTAATGAAAAACTGTTTTTT
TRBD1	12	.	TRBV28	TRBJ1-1	CASRSGTAEAFF	TGTGCCAGCAGGTCGGGGACAGCTGAAGCTTTCTTT
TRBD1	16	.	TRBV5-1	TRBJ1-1	CASSPGQGPMNTEAFF	TGCGCCAGCAGCCCGGGACAGGGACCGATGAACACTGAAGCTTTCTTT
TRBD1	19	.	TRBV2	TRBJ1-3	CASRPGQGLIFDSGNTIYF	TGTGCCAGCAGACCGGGACAGGGCCTTATCTTCGACTCTGGAAACACCATATATTTT
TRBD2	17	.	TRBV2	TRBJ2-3	CASSEAPPGGYGDTQYF	TGTGCCAGCAGTGAAGCCCCCCCCGGGGGGTATGGAGATACGCAGTATTTT
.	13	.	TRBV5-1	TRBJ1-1	CASSLGQATEAFF	TGCGCCAGCAGCTTGGGACAGGCCACTGAAGCTTTCTTT
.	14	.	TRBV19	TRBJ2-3	CASSDRTVTDTQYF	TGTGCCAGTAGTGACCGGACGGTCACAGATACGCAGTATTTT
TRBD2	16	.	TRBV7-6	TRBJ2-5	CASSPRTSGRQETQYF	TGTGCCAGCAGCCCGCGGACTAGCGGGCGCCAAGAGACCCAGTACTTC
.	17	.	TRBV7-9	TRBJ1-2	CASSSRDKDLSNYGYTF	TGTGCCAGCAGCTCTAGGGACAAAGATCTCTCTAACTATGGCTACACCTTC
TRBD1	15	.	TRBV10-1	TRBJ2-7	CASMNRDSSFNEQYF	TGCGCCAGCATGAACCGGGACAGTAGTTTCAACGAGCAGTACTTC
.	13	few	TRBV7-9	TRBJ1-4	CASSMGQNEKLFF	TGTGCCAGCAGCATGGGCCAAAATGAAAAACTGTTTTTT
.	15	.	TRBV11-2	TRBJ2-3	CASSLDLGGTDTQYF	TGTGCCAGCAGCTTAGATCTAGGGGGAACAGATACGCAGTATTTT
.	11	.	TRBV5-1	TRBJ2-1	CASAGFNEQFF	TGCGCCAGCGCAGGGTTCAATGAGCAGTTCTTC
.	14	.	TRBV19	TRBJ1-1	CASNRDLMNTEAFF	TGTGCCAGTAACCGGGATCTAATGAACACTGAAGCTTTCTTT
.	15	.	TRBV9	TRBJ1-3	CASSSQGYSGNTIYF	TGTGCCAGCAGTAGCCAGGGGTACTCTGGAAACACCATATATTTT
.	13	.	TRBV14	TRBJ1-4	CASSSSAREELFF	TGTGCCAGCAGCTCTTCGGCCCGTGAAGAACTGTTTTTT
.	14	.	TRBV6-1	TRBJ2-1	CASSEERYYNEQFF	TGTGCCAGCAGTGAAGAGCGCTACTACAATGAGCAGTTCTTC
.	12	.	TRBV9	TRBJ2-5	CASSTSSETQYF	TGTGCCAGCAGCACAAGTTCAGAGACCCAGTACTTC
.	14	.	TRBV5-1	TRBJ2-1	CASSLGPSYNEQFF	TGCGCCAGCAGCCTGGGGCCCTCCTACAATGAGCAGTTCTTC
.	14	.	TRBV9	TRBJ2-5	CASSVGLDQETQYF	TGTGCCAGCAGCGTAGGTCTAGACCAAGAGACCCAGTACTTC
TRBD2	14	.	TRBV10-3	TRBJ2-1	CATAGASGKDEQFF	TGTGCCACCGCGGGGGCTAGCGGGAAGGATGAGCAGTTCTTC
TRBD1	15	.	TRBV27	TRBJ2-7	CASRRDSQGSYEQYF	TGTGCCAGCAGACGGGACAGTCAAGGAAGCTACGAGCAGTACTTC
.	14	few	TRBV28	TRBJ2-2	CASRAAGNTGELFF	TGTGCCAGCAGGGCCGCGGGGAACACCGGGGAGCTGTTTTTT
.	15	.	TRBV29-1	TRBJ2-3	CSVEDALGVADTQYF	TGCAGCGTTGAAGACGCACTAGGGGTAGCAGATACGCAGTATTTT
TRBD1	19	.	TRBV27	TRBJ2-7	CASRDSPGTGGFKPYEQYF	TGTGCCAGCAGAGATAGTCCCGGGACAGGGGGTTTCAAACCCTACGAGCAGTACTTC
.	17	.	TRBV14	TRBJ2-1	CASSQARGTERANEQFF	TGTGCCAGCAGCCAAGCCCGCGGGACAGAGAGAGCAAATGAGCAGTTCTTC
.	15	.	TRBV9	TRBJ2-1	CASSASRGTYNEQFF	TGTGCCAGCAGCGCCAGTCGGGGCACCTACAATGAGCAGTTCTTC
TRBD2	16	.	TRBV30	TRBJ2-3	CAWSRDSGGRGDTQYF	TGTGCCTGGAGCAGAGATAGCGGGGGGCGGGGAGATACGCAGTATTTT
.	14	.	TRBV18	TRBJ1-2	CASSRTGPNYGYTF	TGTGCCAGCTCACGCACGGGGCCGAACTATGGCTACACCTTC
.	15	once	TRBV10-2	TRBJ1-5	CASSELRRIDQPQHF	TGCGCCAGCAGTGAATTGAGACGGATTGATCAGCCCCAGCATTTT
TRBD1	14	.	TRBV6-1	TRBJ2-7	CASSEGTGSYEQYF	TGTGCCAGCAGTGAAGGGACAGGGTCCTACGAGCAGTACTTC
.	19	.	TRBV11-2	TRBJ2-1	CASSLVALSGWSSYNEQFF	TGTGCCAGCAGCTTAGTGGCCCTAAGCGGGTGGAGCTCCTACAATGAGCAGTTCTTC
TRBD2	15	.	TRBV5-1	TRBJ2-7	CASSLRSGRAEEQYF	TGCGCCAGCAGCTTGAGGAGCGGGAGGGCCGAGGAGCAGTACTTC
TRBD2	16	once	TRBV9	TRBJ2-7	CASSKESLAGVDEQYF	TGTGCCAGCAGCAAGGAGTCACTAGCGGGAGTCGACGAGCAGTACTTC
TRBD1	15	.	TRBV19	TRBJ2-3	CASSFSTGTTDTQYF	TGTGCCAGTAGCTTTTCGACAGGGACCACAGATACGCAGTATTTT
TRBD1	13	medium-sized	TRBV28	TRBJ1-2	CASRDRARYGYTF	TGTGCCAGTCGGGACAGGGCTCGGTATGGCTACACCTTC
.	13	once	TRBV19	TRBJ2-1	CASSIAVNNEQFF	TGTGCCAGTAGTATAGCAGTAAACAATGAGCAGTTCTTC
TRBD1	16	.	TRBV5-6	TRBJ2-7	CASSWPPGTENYEQYF	TGTGCCAGCAGCTGGCCCCCGGGGACAGAAAACTACGAGCAGTACTTC
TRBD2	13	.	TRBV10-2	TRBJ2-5	CASSLAGVDTQYF	TGCGCCAGCAGTTTAGCGGGAGTAGACACCCAGTACTTC
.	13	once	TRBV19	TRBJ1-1	CASSLQERGEAFF	TGTGCCAGTAGTTTGCAGGAGAGAGGTGAAGCTTTCTTT
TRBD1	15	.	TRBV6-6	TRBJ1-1	CASSSSGTGYTEAFF	TGTGCCAGCAGTTCCTCCGGGACAGGGTATACTGAAGCTTTCTTT
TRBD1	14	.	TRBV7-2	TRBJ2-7	CASSLWDSSYEQYF	TGTGCCAGCAGCTTATGGGACAGCTCCTACGAGCAGTACTTC
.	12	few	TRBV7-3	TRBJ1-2	CASSLNGAGPFF	TGTGCCAGCAGCTTAAATGGGGCAGGGCCTTTCTTC